The entry that follows covers one TCR beta chain sequence. Its target is unknown. The CDR3 totals 14 residues. V trimming: 4 bases; J trimming: 10 bases; junction bases outside the gene matches: 10. In germline, CDR1 is SGHRS, CDR2 YFSETQ. The sample originates from a study of identical twins. TCRdb re-called the 5' RACE reads with MiXCR, one entry per CDR3 protein. The sample comprises some 320,000 distinct CDR3 sequences, about 12% of which are singletons, and 7.2% rests with the top ten. Broader study findings: For monozygotic twins, models underestimated out-of-frame TCR alpha sharing.

This same sample was also taken into another study, of yellow fever vaccine responses in identical twins.

Specimen: CD8+ T cells sorted from blood. J is TRBJ2-1 and V is TRBV5-1; 8 bases fit TRBD2. The receptor comes from a woman between 18 and 30 years old in good health. CDR3 in DNA: TGCGCCAGCAGCGTCACTAGCGGCCGTTTGGAGCAGTTCTTC. Amino acid sequence: CASSVTSGRLEQFF.